This is a list of T cell receptor beta chains from one sample in a study of blood T cells in healthy people across ages. From the 5' RACE reads, TCRdb called clonotypes with MiXCR, one entry per CDR3 protein. The top ten clones hold 22% of a sample with roughly 800,000 distinct CDR3 sequences, 58% of them seen once. Material for sequencing was blood. The receptors here all came from a young man in good health. Each CDR3 is given with its conserved first and last residue. A D gene is named only where the DNA matches it firmly. Only some rows state a clone size, as once, few, many or a class for expanded clones.

clone_size	v_call	d_call	j_call	cdr3_aa	cdr3_nt
-	TRBV25-1	-	TRBJ2-5	CASSERGRETQYF	TGTGCCAGCAGTGAGAGGGGTAGGGAGACCCAGTACTTC
-	TRBV5-1	TRBD1	TRBJ2-7	CASSRPNLGTVLSYEQYF	TGCGCCAGCAGCCGACCGAATCTTGGGACAGTCCTCTCCTACGAGCAGTACTTC
-	TRBV11-2	-	TRBJ2-3	CASSPLRGPADTQYF	TGTGCCAGCAGCCCACTCAGGGGACCGGCAGATACGCAGTATTTT
-	TRBV5-8	-	TRBJ2-5	CASTIHAQETQYF	TGTGCCAGCACCATACATGCACAAGAGACCCAGTACTTC
-	TRBV29-1	-	TRBJ2-1	CSVNRVNEQFF	TGCAGCGTTAATCGGGTTAATGAGCAGTTCTTC
-	TRBV12-3/TRBV12-4	-	TRBJ1-3	CASTGPYSGNTIYF	TGTGCCAGCACAGGACCCTACTCTGGAAACACCATATATTTT
-	TRBV6-6	-	TRBJ2-7	CASSYRGSSSYEQYF	TGTGCCAGCAGTTACCGGGGGAGTTCCTCCTACGAGCAGTACTTC
few	TRBV4-1	TRBD2	TRBJ2-5	CASSQITSVAQYF	TGCGCCAGCAGCCAAATCACTAGCGTCGCCCAGTACTTC
-	TRBV20-1	-	TRBJ2-3	CSASESLRGTDTQYF	TGCAGTGCTAGTGAGTCTCTCCGGGGCACAGATACGCAGTATTTT
-	TRBV10-3	-	TRBJ2-3	CAILGGALADTQYF	TGTGCCATCTTAGGGGGGGCCCTCGCAGATACGCAGTATTTT
-	TRBV7-9	-	TRBJ1-2	CASSPFTGTEGGYTF	TGTGCCAGCAGCCCATTCACAGGGACGGAAGGCGGCTACACCTTC
-	TRBV7-2	-	TRBJ2-3	CASSTGPWPDTQYF	TGTGCCAGCAGTACGGGCCCCTGGCCAGATACGCAGTATTTT
-	TRBV25-1	-	TRBJ2-5	CASSAEPTGTSFFGETQYF	TGTGCCAGCAGTGCAGAACCTACCGGGACCAGTTTTTTCGGAGAGACCCAGTACTTC
-	TRBV28	-	TRBJ1-5	CASRLRAGRYSNQPQHF	TGTGCCAGCAGGCTCCGGGCGGGCCGTTATAGCAATCAGCCCCAGCATTTT
-	TRBV9	-	TRBJ2-1	CASSLEGEVEQFF	TGTGCCAGCAGCTTAGAGGGGGAGGTTGAGCAGTTCTTC
-	TRBV5-1	TRBD2	TRBJ2-3	CASSFSSGGNTDTQYF	TGCGCCAGCAGCTTTTCTAGCGGGGGGAACACAGATACGCAGTATTTT
-	TRBV28	-	TRBJ2-1	CASSLLESSYNEQFF	TGTGCCAGCAGTTTGCTAGAAAGCTCCTACAATGAGCAGTTCTTC
-	TRBV3-1	-	TRBJ2-6	CASSQDWTETGANVLTF	TGTGCCAGCAGCCAAGATTGGACAGAGACTGGGGCCAACGTCCTGACTTTC
-	TRBV20-1	-	TRBJ1-4	CSASLQAGFGEKLFF	TGCAGCGCTTCGCTACAGGCGGGTTTCGGTGAAAAACTGTTTTTT
-	TRBV20-1	TRBD2	TRBJ2-3	CSARGGSSLGTQYF	TGCAGTGCTAGGGGCGGGAGTAGTTTAGGTACGCAGTATTTT
-	TRBV27	-	TRBJ1-1	CASSLSMDSSAFF	TGTGCCAGCAGTTTATCGATGGACTCGTCAGCTTTCTTT
-	TRBV4-3	-	TRBJ1-3	CASSQEEGPNTIYF	TGCGCCAGCAGCCAAGAAGAGGGTCCGAACACCATATATTTT
few	TRBV20-1	-	TRBJ2-1	CSAMPGLQIGNEQFF	TGCAGTGCTATGCCTGGGCTACAGATCGGCAATGAGCAGTTCTTC
many	TRBV20-1	TRBD2	TRBJ2-1	CSAQAGAYNEQFF	TGCAGTGCCCAAGCGGGAGCCTACAATGAGCAGTTCTTC
-	TRBV20-1	-	TRBJ2-3	CSARSETPNTDTQYF	TGCAGTGCTAGGAGCGAGACGCCGAACACAGATACGCAGTATTTT
-	TRBV28	-	TRBJ2-1	CASSLEALSSYNEQFF	TGTGCCAGCAGTTTAGAGGCTTTGAGCTCCTACAATGAGCAGTTCTTC
-	TRBV2	-	TRBJ2-7	CASSDPGRSSYEQYF	TGTGCCAGCAGTGATCCGGGGCGTAGCTCCTACGAGCAGTACTTC
-	TRBV20-1	TRBD1	TRBJ2-7	CSAAPGQGRPEQYF	TGCAGTGCCGCACCGGGACAGGGGAGGCCCGAGCAGTACTTC
-	TRBV4-3	TRBD1	TRBJ2-7	CASSQDWQGAYEQYF	TGCGCCAGCAGCCAAGATTGGCAGGGGGCCTACGAGCAGTACTTC
-	TRBV18	-	TRBJ2-7	CASSPQTVEQYF	TGTGCCAGCTCACCGCAGACGGTCGAGCAGTACTTC
-	TRBV4-2	-	TRBJ2-7	CASSQATGTGTYEQYF	TGTGCCAGCAGCCAGGCTACCGGGACCGGGACCTACGAGCAGTACTTC
few	TRBV9	TRBD1	TRBJ1-2	CASSLQPVTGDYGYTF	TGTGCCAGCAGCCTTCAACCTGTTACAGGGGACTATGGCTACACCTTC
few	TRBV25-1	TRBD1	TRBJ1-4	CASSDKRGQGMEKLFF	TGTGCCAGCAGTGATAAGAGGGGACAGGGGATGGAAAAACTGTTTTTT
once	TRBV27	-	TRBJ2-3	CASSLSRDPWDTQYF	TGTGCCAGCAGTTTATCGCGGGACCCATGGGATACGCAGTATTTT
few	TRBV7-9	-	TRBJ1-2	CASSLVGTPVEDGYTF	TGTGCCAGCAGCTTAGTTGGGACACCAGTTGAGGATGGCTACACCTTC
-	TRBV20-1	-	TRBJ2-5	CSAIHWDSQETQYF	TGCAGTGCTATTCACTGGGACTCGCAAGAGACCCAGTACTTC
-	TRBV4-1	-	TRBJ2-7	CASSQVLGTAYEQYF	TGCGCCAGCAGCCAAGTTTTGGGGACCGCCTACGAGCAGTACTTC
few	TRBV28	TRBD1	TRBJ1-1	CASSLTGGRHGAFF	TGTGCCAGCAGTTTAACAGGGGGGCGTCATGGAGCTTTCTTT
few	TRBV6-2/TRBV6-3	TRBD2	TRBJ2-1	CASRMASGAYNEQFF	TGTGCCAGCAGGATGGCTAGCGGAGCATACAATGAGCAGTTCTTC
-	TRBV27	TRBD1	TRBJ2-4	CASSLDRGQNIQYF	TGTGCCAGCAGTTTAGACAGGGGCCAAAACATTCAGTACTTC
-	TRBV10-3	TRBD1	TRBJ1-2	CAISESTTGGDGYTF	TGTGCCATCAGTGAGTCGACGACAGGGGGGGATGGCTACACCTTC
-	TRBV29-1	TRBD1	TRBJ2-7	CSVVWDRAYEQYF	TGCAGCGTTGTGTGGGACAGGGCTTACGAGCAGTACTTC
-	TRBV20-1	-	TRBJ2-7	CSARGQHRYEQYF	TGCAGTGCTAGGGGGCAGCACCGATACGAGCAGTACTTC
-	TRBV3-1	-	TRBJ2-1	CASSHLWGDREGAGHEQFF	TGTGCCAGCAGCCATCTCTGGGGCGACAGAGAAGGAGCTGGACATGAGCAGTTCTTC
-	TRBV6-2/TRBV6-3	-	TRBJ2-5	CASSTEGGKETQYF	TGTGCCAGCAGTACCGAGGGGGGTAAGGAGACCCAGTACTTC
-	TRBV12-3/TRBV12-4	-	TRBJ2-1	CASSALEALEQFF	TGTGCCAGCAGTGCCTTAGAGGCCCTTGAGCAGTTCTTC
-	TRBV28	TRBD1	TRBJ2-3	CASSRGQGGTDTQYF	TGTGCCAGCAGCCGCGGACAGGGTGGCACAGATACGCAGTATTTT
-	TRBV6-2/TRBV6-3	-	TRBJ2-3	CASRRYPDTQYF	TGTGCCAGCAGAAGATACCCAGATACGCAGTATTTT
-	TRBV5-6	-	TRBJ2-1	CASSQWILETQFF	TGTGCCAGCAGCCAATGGATTTTGGAGACCCAGTTCTTC
-	TRBV6-6	TRBD1	TRBJ1-2	CASSSTTGGFNYGYTF	TGTGCCAGCAGTTCCACTACAGGGGGCTTTAACTATGGCTACACCTTC
-	TRBV20-1	TRBD1	TRBJ1-5	CSADTGGNQPQHF	TGCAGTGCGGATACAGGGGGAAATCAGCCCCAGCATTTT
-	TRBV29-1	-	TRBJ1-1	CSVVRLNTEAFF	TGCAGCGTTGTACGGTTGAACACTGAAGCTTTCTTT
-	TRBV4-3	-	TRBJ2-7	CASSQEEGYEQYF	TGCGCCAGCAGCCAAGAAGAAGGATACGAGCAGTACTTC
few	TRBV5-1	-	TRBJ2-7	CASSLRTPYEQYF	TGCGCCAGCAGCTTAAGGACCCCCTACGAGCAGTACTTC
-	TRBV7-9	-	TRBJ2-7	CASSSAVGRIYEQYF	TGTGCCAGCAGCTCCGCGGTTGGACGGATATACGAGCAGTACTTC
many	TRBV27	-	TRBJ2-1	CASSFAGAPFDEQFF	TGTGCCAGCAGTTTCGCGGGCGCACCTTTCGATGAGCAGTTCTTC
-	TRBV7-2	-	TRBJ2-3	CASSFSQGTDTQYF	TGTGCCAGCAGCTTTTCACAGGGCACAGATACGCAGTATTTT
-	TRBV7-2	-	TRBJ2-3	CASTVGVLQGADTQYF	TGTGCCAGCACGGTAGGGGTCCTCCAAGGCGCAGATACGCAGTATTTT
few	TRBV20-1	-	TRBJ2-1	CSARAWGDNEQFF	TGCAGTGCTAGAGCCTGGGGGGACAATGAGCAGTTCTTC